The rows below give T cell receptor beta chains drawn from one sample of a study of blood T cell repertoires in COVID-19. Produced via immunoSEQ multiplex PCR; TCRdb's table is partial and in-frame only. The profile shows around 57,000 clones, about 90% of them singletons. Source material: peripheral blood. The receptors stem from a human donor with active COVID-19. The donor label of this sample is uncertain. Each CDR3 is given with its conserved first and last residue. A D gene is named only where the DNA matches it firmly. Clone size is not always given. Where it is, it says once, few, many or a class for expanded clones.

v_call	j_call	clone_size	d_call	cdr3_nt	cdr3_aa
TRBV6-6	TRBJ1-5	few	.	TGTGCCAGCACTTTAGGTCCCCGGACAAAAAATCAGCCCCAGCATTTT	CASTLGPRTKNQPQHF
TRBV5-5	TRBJ2-7	.	TRBD1	TGTGCCAGCAGCTCCGGGACAGGCAGAGGCCACGAGCAGTACTTC	CASSSGTGRGHEQYF
TRBV3-1/TRBV3-2	TRBJ2-7	.	TRBD2	TGTGCCAGCAGCGGGACTAGCGGGAGGCCCCGGAGTTCCTACGAGCAGTACTTC	CASSGTSGRPRSSYEQYF
TRBV7-2	TRBJ2-7	.	TRBD2	TGTGCCAGCAGCGGGGTAGGGACTAGCGGTTACGAGCAGTACTTC	CASSGVGTSGYEQYF
TRBV6-2/TRBV6-3	TRBJ2-1	once	TRBD2	TGTGCCAGCAGTTACCGGGAGCTAGCGGGGGGTAATGAGCAGTTCTTC	CASSYRELAGGNEQFF
TRBV6-2/TRBV6-3	TRBJ2-3	.	TRBD2	TGTGCCAGCAGTTACTCCTTTAGCGGGGGGCCGAGCACAGATACGCAGTATTTT	CASSYSFSGGPSTDTQYF
TRBV6-5	TRBJ2-5	.	TRBD1	TGTGCCAGCAGGCAATTTACAGGGGGATCGGAGACCCAGTACTTC	CASRQFTGGSETQYF
TRBV30	TRBJ2-7	.	.	TGTGCCTGGAGTGTCCCCGAGCGCTCCTACGAGCAGTACTTC	CAWSVPERSYEQYF
TRBV29-1	TRBJ2-1	.	.	TGCAGCGTTGAAGAAGAGTACAATGAGCAGTTCTTC	CSVEEEYNEQFF
TRBV7-9	TRBJ2-7	.	.	TGTGCCAGCAGCTCGACTCGCGAGCAGTACTTC	CASSSTREQYF
TRBV28	TRBJ1-1	.	TRBD1	TGTGCCAGCAGCCACACGGGACAGGGAGGCACTGAAGCTTTCTTT	CASSHTGQGGTEAFF
TRBV4-3	TRBJ2-1	.	TRBD2	TGCGCCAGCAGCCAAGATGTGGGGTCCGTAGCGGGAGGCCTTGACAATGAGCAGTTCTTC	CASSQDVGSVAGGLDNEQFF
TRBV11-2	TRBJ1-5	.	.	TGTGCCAGCAGCTTCGAAGGGGCTCAGCCCCAGCATTTT	CASSFEGAQPQHF
TRBV7-9	TRBJ1-6	.	TRBD1	TGTGCCAGCAGCCCACTCGGACAGGGGGTAGATAATTCACCCCTCCACTTT	CASSPLGQGVDNSPLHF
TRBV24-1	TRBJ2-1	.	TRBD1	TGTGCCACCAGTCAACCCGTACCGGGACAGGGGGCCCATGAGCAGTTCTTC	CATSQPVPGQGAHEQFF
TRBV11-2	TRBJ2-1	.	TRBD1	TGTGCCAGCAGCGGAGGGGGGACAGGCCTTCTGCGCTCCTACAATGAGCAGTTCTTC	CASSGGGTGLLRSYNEQFF
TRBV27	TRBJ2-7	.	TRBD2	TGTGCCAGCAGTTTCCCGCGGGGGGGGACATACGAGCAGTACTTC	CASSFPRGGTYEQYF
TRBV9	TRBJ2-1	once	TRBD2	TGTGCCAGCAGCGTAGAAGCGGGGGTGCACAATGAGCAGTTCTTC	CASSVEAGVHNEQFF
TRBV30	TRBJ1-2	few	TRBD1	TGTGCCTGGAGTCGGGACAGGGCGTCCTATGGCTACACCTTC	CAWSRDRASYGYTF
TRBV19	TRBJ1-1	.	TRBD1	TGTGCCAGTAGTATCCACCCTGGACAGGGGGGCACTGAAGCTTTCTTT	CASSIHPGQGGTEAFF
TRBV9	TRBJ2-7	.	TRBD2	TGTGCCAGCAGCGTATCTGGGGCTAGCGGGAGGGCCTTGGGAGAGCAGTACTTC	CASSVSGASGRALGEQYF